This T cell receptor beta chain came from a study of response to subunit inactivated influenza vaccine (dated by TCRdb to the late 2010s). Looking at the study overall: Deep quantitative profiling of the T cell receptor repertoire was used in the study to follow responses to a trivalent subunit inactivated influenza vaccine.

The research as a whole found: The authors suggested that each seasonal influenza vaccination may recruit only a limited number of new T cells.

To prepare the library, RT-PCR was applied. Sequencing took place on an Illumina HiSeq 2500. TCRdb trimmed the raw reads at Q25, called clones with MiXCR and kept productive beta chains. CDR3 protein sequences are deduplicated, and each keeps its most common genes and DNA. The sample records about 300,000 distinct CDR3 sequences, about 20% of which are singletons. The top ten clonotypes cover under 13% of the sample. This clonotype has only a few counts. Its antigen remains undetermined. No base-level quality is on record; no much larger clone is a single base apart. The sample in question was PBMCs from blood, obtained less than 22 months after vaccination. The sequence was obtained from a man in his fifties or sixties who received an inactivated influenza vaccine. Donor details come from another sample of the same person, matched by shared clones.

In nucleotides, the sequence is TGCAGCGCCCGGGACAGCGACCTGGAAAAACTGTTTTTT. It codes for CSARDSDLEKLFF. Rearrangement joined TRBV29-1 to TRBJ1-4; 7 of the junction bases match TRBD1. At the junction V is shortened by 7 bases and J by 8 bases; bases outside the gene matches: 10. CDR1 SQVTM and CDR2 ANQGSEA are derived from the germline V gene. The CDR3 goes from the cysteine to the phenylalanine over 13 residues. Just CDR3 DNA is preserved here, 39 bases in frame from base 1.